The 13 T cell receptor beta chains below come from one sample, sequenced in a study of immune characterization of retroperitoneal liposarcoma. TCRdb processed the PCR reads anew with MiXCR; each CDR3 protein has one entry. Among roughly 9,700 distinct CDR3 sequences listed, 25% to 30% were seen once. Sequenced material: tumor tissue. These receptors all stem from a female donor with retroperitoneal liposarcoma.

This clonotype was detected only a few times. CDR3 residues: CASNIAATNYGYTF. The CDR3 nucleotides are TGTGCCAGCAATATCGCGGCAACTAACTATGGCTACACCTTC. The chain carries TRBV6-1 and TRBJ1-2; D unclear. Per the germline V gene, CDR1 is MNHNS and CDR2 is SASEGT. This CDR3 has 14 amino acids. Trimming took 7 bases from V and 0 from J, leaving 12 bases between them.

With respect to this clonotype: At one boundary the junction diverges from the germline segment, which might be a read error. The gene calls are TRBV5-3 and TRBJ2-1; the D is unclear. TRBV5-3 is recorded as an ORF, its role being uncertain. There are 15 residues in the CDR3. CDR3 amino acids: CASSSEEVPSYEQFF. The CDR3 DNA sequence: TGTGCCAGCAGCTCGGAAGAGGTCCCCTCCTACGAGCAGTTCTTC.

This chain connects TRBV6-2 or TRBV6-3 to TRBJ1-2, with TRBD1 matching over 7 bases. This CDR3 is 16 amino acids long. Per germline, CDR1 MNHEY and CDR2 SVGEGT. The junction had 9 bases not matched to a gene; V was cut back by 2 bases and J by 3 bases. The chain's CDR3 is CASSYKATGRDYGYTF. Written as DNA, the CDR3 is TGTGCCAGCAGTTACAAGGCGACAGGGAGGGACTATGGCTACACCTTC.

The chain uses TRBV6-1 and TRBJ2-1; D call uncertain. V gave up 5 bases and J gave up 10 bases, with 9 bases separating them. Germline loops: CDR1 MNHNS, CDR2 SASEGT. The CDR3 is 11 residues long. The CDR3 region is CASSPRYEQFF. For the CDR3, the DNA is TGTGCCAGCAGTCCTCGGTACGAGCAGTTCTTC.

CDR3 amino acids: CASSPPGDTQYF. CDR3 DNA sequence: TGTGCCAGCAGTCCGCCGGGTGATACGCAGTATTTT. V usage is TRBV6-1 and J usage is TRBJ2-3; D gene unclear. Trimming left V 5 bases short and J 6 bases short, with 9 bases between. Germline V gene data show CDR1 as MNHNS and CDR2 as SASEGT. The CDR3 runs 12 residues.

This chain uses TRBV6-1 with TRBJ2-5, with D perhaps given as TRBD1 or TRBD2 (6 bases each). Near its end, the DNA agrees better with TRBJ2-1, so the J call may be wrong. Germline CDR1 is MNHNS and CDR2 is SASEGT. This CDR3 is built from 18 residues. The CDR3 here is CASSPGGSRRARVYEQFF. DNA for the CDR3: TGTGCCAGCAGCCCCGGGGGCTCCAGAAGGGCTCGAGTCTACGAGCAGTTCTTC.

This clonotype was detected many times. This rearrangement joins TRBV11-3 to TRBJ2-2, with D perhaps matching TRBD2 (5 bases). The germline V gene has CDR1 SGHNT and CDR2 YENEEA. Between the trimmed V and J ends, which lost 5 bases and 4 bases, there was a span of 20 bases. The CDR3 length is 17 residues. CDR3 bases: TGTGCCAGCAGCCGAAACATAGGAGGCAGCCGCACCGGGGAGCTGTTTTTT. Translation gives CASSRNIGGSRTGELFF.

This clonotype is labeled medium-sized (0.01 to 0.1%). This chain's CDR3 is CASSLEDWRGTQFF. The DNA for the CDR3 is TGTGCCAGCAGCTTAGAGGATTGGCGGGGGACCCAGTTCTTC. The chain links TRBV7-2 to TRBJ2-1; 7 bases agree with TRBD2. The CDR3 covers 14 residues. Germline lookup yields CDR1 SGHTA and CDR2 FQGNSA. V shed 1 base, J shed 13 bases, and the junction held 10 bases outside the gene matches.

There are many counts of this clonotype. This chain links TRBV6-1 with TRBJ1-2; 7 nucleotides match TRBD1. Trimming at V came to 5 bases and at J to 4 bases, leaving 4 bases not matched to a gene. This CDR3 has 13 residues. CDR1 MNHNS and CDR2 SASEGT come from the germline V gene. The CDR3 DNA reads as TGTGCCAGCAGTCCACAGGGGAGCTATGGCTACACCTTC. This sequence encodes CASSPQGSYGYTF.

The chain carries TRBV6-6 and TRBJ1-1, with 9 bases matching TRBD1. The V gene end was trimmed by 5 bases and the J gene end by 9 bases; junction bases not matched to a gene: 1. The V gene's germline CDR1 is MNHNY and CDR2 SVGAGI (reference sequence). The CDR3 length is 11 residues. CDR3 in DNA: TGTGCCAGCAGTGGGACAGGGCAAGCTTTCTTT. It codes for CASSGTGQAFF.

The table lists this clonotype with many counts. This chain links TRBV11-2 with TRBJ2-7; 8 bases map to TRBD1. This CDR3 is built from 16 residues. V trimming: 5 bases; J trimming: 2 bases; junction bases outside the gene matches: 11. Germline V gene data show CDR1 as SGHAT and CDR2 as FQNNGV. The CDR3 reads CASSPLSTGAAYEQYF. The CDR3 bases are TGTGCCAGCAGCCCGTTATCGACAGGGGCCGCCTACGAGCAGTACTTC. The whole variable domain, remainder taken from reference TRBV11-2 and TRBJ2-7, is EAGVAQSPRYKIIEKRQSVAFWCNPISGHATLYWYQQILGQGPKLLIQFQNNGVVDDSQLPKDRFSAERLKGVDSTLKIQPAKLEDSAVYLCASSPLSTGAAYEQYFGPGTRLTVT.

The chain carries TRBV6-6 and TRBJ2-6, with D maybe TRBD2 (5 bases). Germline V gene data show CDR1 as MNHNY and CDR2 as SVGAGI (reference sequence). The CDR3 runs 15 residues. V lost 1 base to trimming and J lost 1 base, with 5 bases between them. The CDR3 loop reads CASSYWTSGANVLTF. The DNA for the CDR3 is TGTGCCAGCAGTTACTGGACTTCTGGGGCCAACGTCCTGACTTTC.

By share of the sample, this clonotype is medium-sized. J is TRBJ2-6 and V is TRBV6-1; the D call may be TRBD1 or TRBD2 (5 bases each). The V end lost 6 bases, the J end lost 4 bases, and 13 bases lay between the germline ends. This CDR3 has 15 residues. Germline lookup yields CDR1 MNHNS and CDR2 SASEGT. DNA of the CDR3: TGTGCCAGCAGCGAGAGGGGTTCCGGGGCCAACGTCCTGACTTTC. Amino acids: CASSERGSGANVLTF.